This passage covers 15 T cell receptor beta chains from one sample sequenced in a study of low-dose radiotherapy and immunotherapy resistance in tumors. TRAV- and TRBV-specific primers, spanning alpha and beta chains, primed first-strand cDNA. A constant-region primer paired with the V-primer adapter amplified TCRs over approximately 18 PCR cycles. TCRdb used MiXCR to reprocess the reads, holding one entry per CDR3 protein. Seen here are some 94,000 distinct CDR3 sequences, 20% to 25% observed once, and the top ten hold 9.5% to 15%. Described time point: after trial treatment. Treatment defined: LDRT plus nivolumab, ipilimumab, low-dose cyclophosphamide and aspirin (RACIN trial). This material consisted of PBMCs, taken after low-dose radiotherapy plus immunotherapy. The receptors were gathered from a female donor with ovarian cancer.

In this sample, this clonotype turned up many times. The chain uses TRBV4-2 and TRBJ1-1; D gene uncertain. V lost 5 bases, J lost 0 bases, and 10 bases lay in between. There are 14 residues in the CDR3. Germline V CDR1 and CDR2: LGHNA, YNFKEQ. The CDR3 protein is CASSSPGMNTEAFF. CDR3 DNA: TGTGCCAGCAGCTCGCCAGGAATGAACACTGAAGCTTTCTTT.

This clonotype turned up a few times. This chain uses TRBV5-1 with TRBJ2-1; 9 nucleotides match TRBD2. Germline-derived CDR1 and CDR2 are SGHRS and YFSETQ. J lost 8 bases, V lost 0 bases, and 6 bases had no gene match. The CDR3 is 15 residues long. CDR3: CASSLVAGESYEQFF. The CDR3 DNA reads TGCGCCAGCAGCTTGGTAGCGGGAGAAAGTTATGAGCAGTTCTTC.

The table lists this clonotype with many counts. The chain is built from TRBV5-1 and TRBJ1-1, with D possibly matching TRBD1 (6 bases). V lost 5 bases and J 2 bases, leaving 13 bases between the germline ends. In germline, CDR1 is SGHRS, CDR2 YFSETQ. This CDR3 contains 14 residues. CDR3 protein: CASRTTGLNTEAFF. DNA for the CDR3: TGCGCCAGCAGAACAACAGGGTTAAACACTGAAGCTTTCTTT.

This clonotype has a count of ten or more. J is TRBJ1-1 and V is TRBV6-2 or TRBV6-3; no reliable D call. Germline V CDR1 and CDR2: MNHEY, SVGEGT. V lost 2 bases and J lost 5, with 6 bases in between. CDR3 length: 12 residues. CDR3 DNA: TGTGCCAGCAGTTACGAGGCTACTGAAGCTTTCTTT. This translates into CASSYEATEAFF.

This clonotype came up many times. This chain links TRBV7-9 with TRBJ2-1; 9 nucleotides align to TRBD2. Germline CDR1 SEHNR, CDR2 FQNEAQ (reference sequence). There are 19 residues in the CDR3. V shed 0 bases, J shed 9 bases, and the junction held 18 bases outside the gene matches. CDR3 DNA: TGTGCCAGCAGCTTAGCGAGCGGGGGGCCTACCCTCGGTTCGGGTGAGCAGTTCTTC. It translates to CASSLASGGPTLGSGEQFF.

This clonotype occurred many times. The chain combines TRBV28 with TRBJ2-2, with 7 bases aligning to TRBD1. CDR1 is MDHEN, CDR2 SYDVKM, per germline. The ends lost 3 bases at V and 7 bases at J; junction bases unmatched: 8. This CDR3 contains 15 residues. In DNA, the CDR3 is TGTGCCAGCAGTTTGACAGGGAATAATATCGGGGAGCTGTTTTTT. Encoded protein: CASSLTGNNIGELFF.

This clonotype came up many times. V gene TRBV2 combines with J gene TRBJ2-5, with a tentative D call TRBD1 (5 bases). The CDR3 is made up of 16 amino acids. The ends were cut back, 0 bases at V and 3 bases at J, with 14 bases in the middle. The germline gives CDR1 SNHLY, CDR2 FYNNEI. The CDR3 DNA reads TGTGCCAGCAGTGAAGCGTCCCCCATCAGGGAAGAGACCCAGTACTTC. Its translation is CASSEASPIREETQYF. Combining the CDR3 with reference TRBV2 and TRBJ2-5 gives the whole variable domain EPEVTQTPSHQVTQMGQEVILRCVPISNHLYFYWYRQILGQKVEFLVSFYNNEISEKSEIFDDQFSVERPDGSNFTLKIRSTKLEDSAMYFCASSEASPIREETQYFGPGTRLLVL.

This clonotype was recorded many times. The rearrangement joins TRBV27 to TRBJ2-6; D remains ambiguous. The germline V gene has CDR1 MNHEY and CDR2 SMNVEV (reference sequence). Trimming stripped 2 bases from V and 0 bases from J, with 5 bases between. The CDR3 sequence is 15 residues long. CDR3 residues: CASSLLGSGANVLTF. CDR3 bases: TGTGCCAGCAGTTTACTGGGCTCTGGGGCCAACGTCCTGACTTTC.

This clonotype was seen many times. V gene TRBV15 combines with J gene TRBJ2-2, with 8 bases that match TRBD2. Looked up from germline, CDR1 is LNHNV and CDR2 is YYDKDF (reference sequence). The CDR3 runs 16 residues. V trimming: 1 base; J trimming: 2 bases; junction bases outside the gene matches: 3. The CDR3 coding sequence is TGTGCCACCAGCAGAGGAGCGGGAGTCAACACCGGGGAGCTGTTTTTT. Protein product: CATSRGAGVNTGELFF.

There are many counts of this clonotype. This chain joins TRBV30 and TRBJ2-4; a weak D match, TRBD1 (6 bases). This CDR3 is 16 amino acids long. CDR1 is GTSNPN, CDR2 SVGIG, per germline (reference sequence). Trimming left V 2 bases short and J 3 bases short, with 17 bases between. CDR3 loop: CAWSSRGQEGKNIQYF. CDR3 nucleotides: TGTGCCTGGAGTTCCAGGGGTCAAGAGGGCAAAAACATTCAGTACTTC.

This clonotype was found a few times. No DNA is shown, since the ends of the CDR3 on it are uncertain; the CDR3 is the one TCRdb lists. The rearrangement links TRBV6-2 or TRBV6-3 to TRBJ1-4; TRBD1 is the table's D call and was not checked against the DNA. CDR1 is MNHEY, CDR2 SVGEGT, per germline. The CDR3 region is 15 residues in length, termini included. CDR3 loop: CASSQTRTGEKLFFF.

Ten or more counts support this clonotype. The chain couples TRBV4-2 to TRBJ2-5; tentatively, D is TRBD1 or TRBD2 (8 bases each). This CDR3 contains 18 residues. Germline lookup yields CDR1 LGHNA and CDR2 YNFKEQ. V was shortened by 0 bases and J by 4 bases, with 21 bases between the two germline ends. The CDR3 nucleotides are TGTGCCAGCAGCCAAGACGGGGGGGTGACAGGGGCGAGAGAGACCCAGTACTTC. Protein sequence: CASSQDGGVTGARETQYF.

This clonotype was picked up many times. This rearrangement joins TRBV9 to TRBJ1-1; D is unclear. V was pared by 0 bases and J by 4 bases, with 19 bases between. Germline CDR1 is SGDLS and CDR2 is YYNGEE. The CDR3 length is 17 residues. CDR3: CASSVDPSRFVGTEAFF. In nucleotides, the CDR3 is TGTGCCAGCAGCGTAGACCCCTCCAGGTTTGTGGGCACTGAAGCTTTCTTT.

The table lists this clonotype with many counts. The chain carries TRBV7-3 and TRBJ2-3; TRBD1 might be the D (8 bases). Trimming shortened V by 1 base and J by 3 bases, and 20 bases separated the two germline ends. The CDR3 sequence is 18 residues long. Germline CDR1 reads SGHTA; CDR2 reads FQGTGA. The CDR3 region has the DNA TGTGCCAGCAGCTTAAGAACAGGGGGGGCGGTGAGAACAGATACGCAGTATTTT. Its translation is CASSLRTGGAVRTDTQYF. Filled out from reference TRBV7-3 and TRBJ2-3, the complete variable domain reads GAGVSQTPSNKVTEKGKYVELRCDPISGHTALYWYRQSLGQGPEFLIYFQGTGAADDSGLPNDRFFAVRPEGSVSTLKIQRTERGDSAVYLCASSLRTGGAVRTDTQYFGPGTRLTVL.

This clonotype was detected ten times or more. V is TRBV14 and J is TRBJ2-1; TRBD2 aligns across 9 bases. CDR1 and CDR2 from the germline V gene are SGHDN and FVKESK. This CDR3 region has 15 residues. Germline trimming cut 1 base from V and 4 bases from J; bases unmatched to any gene: 2. The CDR3 DNA sequence: TGTGCCAGCAGCCAAGGACTAGCGGTTTACAATGAGCAGTTCTTC. Residues: CASSQGLAVYNEQFF.